This TCR beta chain was sequenced in a study of blood T cell repertoires in COVID-19. Germline V CDR1 and CDR2: MGHRA, YSYEKL. CDR3 length: 14 amino acids. Trimming cost V 4 bases and J 3 bases, with 9 bases left between them. Some clones are missing from TCRdb's copy, which holds only in-frame ones; the method was immunoSEQ multiplex PCR. The data contain about 170,000 clones, around 88% of them singletons. This clonotype originated in a woman between 65 and 79 years old who had recovered from COVID-19. Input material: peripheral blood. The chain couples TRBV4-1 to TRBJ1-4; no clear D. The CDR3 here is CASSLGGPNEKLFF. The DNA for the CDR3 is TGCGCCAGCAGCCTCGGAGGACCTAATGAAAAACTGTTTTTT.